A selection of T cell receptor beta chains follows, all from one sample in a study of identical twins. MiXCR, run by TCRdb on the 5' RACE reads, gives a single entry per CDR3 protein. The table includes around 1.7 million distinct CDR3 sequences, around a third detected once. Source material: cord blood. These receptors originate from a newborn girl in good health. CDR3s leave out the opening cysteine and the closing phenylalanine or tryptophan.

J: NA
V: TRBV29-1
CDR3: SVGAGTAGRHEQY

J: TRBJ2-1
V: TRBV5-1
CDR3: ASSRRDRHSNEQF

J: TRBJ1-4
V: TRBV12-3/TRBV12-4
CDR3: ASSPLGRNQKLF

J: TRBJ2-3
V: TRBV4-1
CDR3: ASSSSGLAGVTDTQY

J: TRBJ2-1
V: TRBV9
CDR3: ASSVGLFYEQF

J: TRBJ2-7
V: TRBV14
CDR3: ASSQDTRGAGRDEQY

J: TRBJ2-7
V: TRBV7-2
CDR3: TSSLASGTGYYEQY

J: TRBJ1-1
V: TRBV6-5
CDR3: ASSLEWGQGIWNTEAF

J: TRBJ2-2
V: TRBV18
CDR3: ASSPQQAVTGELF

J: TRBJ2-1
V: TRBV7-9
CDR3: ASSLSGGLVGETVYNEQF

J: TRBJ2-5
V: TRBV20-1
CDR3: SAGRQAYGQY

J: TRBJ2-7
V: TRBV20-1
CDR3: SAKRLEGAPYEQY

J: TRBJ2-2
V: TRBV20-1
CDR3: SAREEELF

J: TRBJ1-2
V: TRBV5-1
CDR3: ASSLRPNYGYT

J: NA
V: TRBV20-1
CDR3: SASSPGTGDFEQY

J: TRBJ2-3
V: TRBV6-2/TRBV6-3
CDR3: ASSYSSHNPWTSGVSTDTQY

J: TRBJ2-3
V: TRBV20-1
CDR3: SAEGASTDTQY

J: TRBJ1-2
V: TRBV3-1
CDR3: ASSARPPNYGYT

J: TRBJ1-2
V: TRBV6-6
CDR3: ASRAQVGYT

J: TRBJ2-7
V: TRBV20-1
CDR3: SARLGRRASYEQY

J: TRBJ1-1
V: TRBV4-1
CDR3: ASSQVARNTEAF

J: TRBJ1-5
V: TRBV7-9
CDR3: ASSLGVLQGRNQPQH

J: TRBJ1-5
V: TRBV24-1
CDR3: ATSDGGQGLGLPQH

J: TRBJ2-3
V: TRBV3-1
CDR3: ASSQVGTTDTQY

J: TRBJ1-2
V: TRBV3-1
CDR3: ASSQSRVGYGYT

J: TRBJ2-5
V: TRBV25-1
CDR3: ASASGSWETQY

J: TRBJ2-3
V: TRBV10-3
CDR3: AISGTADTQY

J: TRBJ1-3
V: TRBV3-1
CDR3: ASSRLRDSGNTIY

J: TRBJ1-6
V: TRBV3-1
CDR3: ASSQGGRAASPLH

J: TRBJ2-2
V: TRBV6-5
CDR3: ASSYLAGRKAGELF

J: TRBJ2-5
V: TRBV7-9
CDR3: ANSPMGQGTRETQY

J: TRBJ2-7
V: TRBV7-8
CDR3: ASSVTGTTYEQY

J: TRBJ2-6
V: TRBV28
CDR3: ASSFLSAANVLT

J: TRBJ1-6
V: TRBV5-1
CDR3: ASRNSGEHNSPLH

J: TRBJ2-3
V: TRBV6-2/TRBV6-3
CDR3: ASSYSGTGADTQY

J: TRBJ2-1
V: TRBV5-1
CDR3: ASSLLPTSYNEQF

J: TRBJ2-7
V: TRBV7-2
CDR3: ASSLDRVLTYEQY

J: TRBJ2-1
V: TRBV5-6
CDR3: ASSPKRGRGNEQF

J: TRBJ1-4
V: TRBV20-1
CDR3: SARGGPENEKLF

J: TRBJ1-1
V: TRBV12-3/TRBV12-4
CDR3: ASSPHWWGGPHEAF

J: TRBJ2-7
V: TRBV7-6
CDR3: ASSFRTSGGNEQY

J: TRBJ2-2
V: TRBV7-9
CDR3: ASSLAGVPDGELF

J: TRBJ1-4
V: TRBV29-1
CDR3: SAETVSNEKLF

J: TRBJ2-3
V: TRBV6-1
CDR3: ASTEQVPDTQY